A single sample is the source of the 28 T cell receptor beta chains below, sequenced in a study of tumor-infiltrating lymphocytes in primary liver carcinoma. Using a constant-region primer together with ProtoScript II reverse transcriptase, TCR beta cDNA was made from 450 to 600 ng of total RNA. Slightly modified ARM-PCR, run as three nested multiplex PCR rounds, produced the TCR beta libraries. The first two PCR rounds, approximately 10 cycles each, used TRBV1-TRBV30 forward primers and a C-beta reverse primer. A single record per CDR3 protein comes from TCRdb applying MiXCR to the multiplex PCR reads. The table shows fewer than 250,000 distinct CDR3 sequences, with over 80% occurring only once. Starting material for RNA and DNA co-extraction consisted of about 20-30 mg of unsorted bulk tissue. The sample comprised tumor tissue from primary liver carcinoma. The receptors derive from a man in his forties with primary liver carcinoma and hepatitis B virus infection.

This clonotype was observed a single time. At one boundary the junction diverges from the germline segment, which might be a read error. This chain links TRBV28 with TRBJ2-2; 7 nucleotides align to TRBD1. The CDR3 contains 15 residues. Germline CDR1 reads MDHEN; CDR2 reads SYDVKM. The CDR3 nucleotides are TGTGCCAGCACTCCGGGACAGATGAACACCGGGGAGTTGTTTTTT. Protein product: CASTPGQMNTGELFF.

This clonotype was seen repeatedly, ten times or more. The chain joins TRBV4-1 to TRBJ2-3; no clear D. Trimming removed 1 base at V and 0 bases at J, with 20 bases between. CDR1 is MGHRA and CDR2 is YSYEKL in the germline V gene. The CDR3 runs to 19 residues. CDR3 nucleotides: TGCGCCAGCAGCCAAGCCACAGCGCCGTCTACGTATAGCACAGATACGCAGTATTTT. Encoded protein: CASSQATAPSTYSTDTQYF.

This clonotype was detected a few times. V usage is TRBV5-1 and J usage is TRBJ1-3; 7 positions agree with TRBD1. This CDR3 spans 15 amino acids. J lost 0 bases, V lost 0 bases, and 0 bases had no gene match. Germline V lookup: CDR1 SGHRS, CDR2 YFSETQ. The CDR3 loop reads CASSLGDSSGNTIYF. CDR3 bases: TGCGCCAGCAGCTTGGGGGACAGCTCTGGAAACACCATATATTTT.

CDR3 region: CASSLNGRANTDTQYF. CDR3 DNA: TGCGCCAGCAGCTTGAATGGCCGTGCTAACACAGATACGCAGTATTTT. The V call is TRBV5-1, the J call TRBJ2-3, with D hard to call. Germline assignment: CDR1 SGHRS and CDR2 YFSETQ. CDR3 length equals 16 residues. V lost 1 base to trimming and J lost 2 bases, with 14 bases between them.

The chain uses TRBV14 and TRBJ2-3; D unresolved. The J call may be wrong; the DNA end is better matched by TRBJ1-5. Germline lookup yields CDR1 SGHDN and CDR2 FVKESK. The CDR3 is 12 amino acids. The CDR3 sequence: CASRQTTDRQHF. The CDR3 nucleotides are TGTGCCAGCAGGCAAACCACAGATAGGCAGCATTTT.

A remark on this clonotype: One end of the junction fails to match germline, which may point to a read error. The chain combines TRBV5-1 with TRBJ1-1; D is perhaps TRBD1 (6 bases). Germline CDR1 reads SGHRS; CDR2 reads YFSETQ. The CDR3 covers 15 residues. For the CDR3, the DNA is TGCGCCAGCAGCTTGGCCGGGGGGGCAAGGACTGAAGGTTTCTTT. This translates into CASSLAGGARTEGFF.

In the case of this clonotype: A read error may produce the germline difference seen at one junction end. The V and J genes are TRBV6-5 and TRBJ2-7; 8 nucleotides align to TRBD1. Germline-derived CDR1 and CDR2 are MNHEY and SVGAGI. CDR3 length: 17 residues. The CDR3 loop reads CASSGLTGATRPYEQYF. The CDR3 bases are TGTGCCAGCAGTGGTTTGACAGGGGCGACTCGACCTTACGAGCAATACTTC.

As to this clonotype: One end of the junction does not line up with germline, which may come from a read error. CDR3 region: CASSVTSGARFEQYF. CDR3 in DNA: TGTGCTAGCAGCGTAACTAGCGGAGCTAGGTTCGAGCAGTACTTC. This chain connects TRBV7-8 to TRBJ2-7, with TRBD2 matching over 8 bases. The CDR3 consists of 15 residues. Germline values: CDR1 SGHVS, CDR2 FQNEAQ.

Of note for this clonotype: This is likely a read error, given that the CDR3 carries no conserved phenylalanine or tryptophan at its end. The CDR3 protein is CASSQDRSGFLNEQFI. For the CDR3, the DNA is TGTGCCAGCAGCCAAGATAGGAGCGGGTTTCTCAATGAGCAGTTCATT. The V gene is TRBV4-3, the J gene TRBJ2-1, with a weak D call TRBD2 (6 bases). There are 16 residues in the CDR3. Germline V lookup: CDR1 LGHNA, CDR2 YSLEER.

Points on this clonotype: An end of the junction differs from the germline gene, which may be a read error. The genes are TRBV4-2 and TRBJ2-5; D might be TRBD1 (5 bases). CDR1 is LGHNA, CDR2 YNFKEQ, per germline. This CDR3 has 14 residues. The CDR3 nucleotides read TGCGCCTGCAGCAAACAGGAGACTCAAGAGACCCTGTACTTC. Protein: CACSKQETQETLYF.

As to this clonotype: The junction departs from germline at one end; a sequencing error may be responsible. The chain uses TRBV6-1 and TRBJ2-3; possibly TRBD2 for D (6 bases). Looked up from germline, CDR1 is MNHNS and CDR2 is SASEGT. CDR3 length: 14 amino acids. The CDR3 protein is CANSDTGGADTQYF. The CDR3 region has the DNA TGTGCCAACAGTGACACTGGCGGGGCAGATACGCAGTATTTT.

This chain joins TRBV29-1 and TRBJ2-3; 8 nucleotides align to TRBD1. V gave up 5 bases and J gave up 8 bases; unmatched junction bases: 12. Germline V gives CDR1 SQVTM, CDR2 ANQGSEA. This CDR3 region has 14 residues. The CDR3 DNA sequence: TGCAGCGTTTCAGAGACAGGGGCGTCAGGTACGCAGTATTTT. As protein: CSVSETGASGTQYF.

The chain links TRBV6-1 to TRBJ1-5, with D perhaps matching TRBD1 (5 bases). The CDR3 is 13 amino acids. Trimming left V 7 bases short and J 5 bases short, with 12 bases between. The germline gives CDR1 MNHNS, CDR2 SASEGT. CDR3 residues: CASKVSGYQPQHF. The CDR3 nucleotides read TGTGCCAGCAAAGTGTCAGGGTATCAGCCCCAGCATTTT.

There are many counts of this clonotype. This chain joins TRBV5-1 and TRBJ2-1, with TRBD2 matching 11 bases. Trimming at V came to 7 bases and at J to 8 bases, leaving 8 bases not matched to a gene. CDR3 length: 14 amino acids. CDR1 and CDR2 (germline): SGHRS, YFSETQ. The CDR3 sequence: CASSLLAGGYEQFF. CDR3 in DNA: TGCGCCAGCTCTCTTCTAGCGGGAGGTTATGAGCAGTTCTTC. The full variable domain, rest sourced from reference TRBV5-1 and TRBJ2-1, is KAGVTQTPRYLIKTRGQQVTLSCSPISGHRSVSWYQQTPGQGLQFLFEYFSETQRNKGNFPGRFSGRQFSNSRSEMNVSTLELGDSALYLCASSLLAGGYEQFFGPGTRLTVL.

Remarks on this clonotype: The junction does not match germline at one end; this may be a read error. This CDR3 reads CASSSSLDSSYERYF. The DNA of the CDR3 is TGTGCCAGTAGCTCATCCCTGGACTCCTCCTACGAGCGGTACTTC. This chain links TRBV11-1 with TRBJ2-7; tentative D call: TRBD2 (5 bases). This CDR3 is 15 amino acids long. The germline gives CDR1 SGHAT, CDR2 FQDESV (reference sequence).

The chain uses TRBV6-2 or TRBV6-3 and TRBJ2-1; no definite D call. Germline lookup yields CDR1 MNHEY and CDR2 SVGEGT. This CDR3 spans 13 amino acids. V shed 5 bases and J shed 9 bases, with 14 bases lying between them. The CDR3 sequence is CASSSTPLGEQFF. The CDR3 DNA follows: TGTGCCAGCAGTAGCACCCCATTAGGTGAGCAGTTCTTC.

Notes on this clonotype: In this CDR3 the conserved last residue, phenylalanine or tryptophan, is missing, so a read error is likely. V is TRBV6-1 and J is TRBJ2-5; D possibly corresponds to TRBD2 (6 bases). Germline values: CDR1 MNHNS, CDR2 SASEGT. Trimming left V 0 bases short and J 4 bases short, with 12 bases between. This CDR3 has 15 amino acids. The CDR3 nucleotides are TGTGCCAGCAGTGAAGCGCTCAGGCGGGGAGAGACCCAGTACGTC. Translating it yields CASSEALRRGETQYV.

Concerning this clonotype: One junction end does not reproduce the germline sequence, and a read error may be involved. CDR3 region: CVSSHERLETGGWEQYF. DNA of the CDR3: TGTGTCAGCAGCCATGAGAGGCTCGAGACAGGGGGCTGGGAGCAGTACTTC. The genes are TRBV4-2 and TRBJ2-7; 10 bases line up with TRBD1. Germline CDR1 reads LGHNA; CDR2 reads YNFKEQ. This CDR3 comprises 17 residues.

Regarding this clonotype: The junction and the germline gene differ at one end; a read error may be behind it. The chain combines TRBV29-1 with TRBJ2-5, with TRBD1 as a possible D gene (6 bases). CDR3 length equals 12 residues. Germline lookup yields CDR1 SQVTM and CDR2 ANQGSEA. In DNA form, the CDR3 reads TGCAGCGTTGCTGGACAGCAAGGGACCCACTACTTC. It yields the protein CSVAGQQGTHYF.

Details on this clonotype: One end of the junction varies from germline; a read error may be responsible. The chain joins TRBV6-1 to TRBJ2-1; no clear D gene. This CDR3 comprises 14 residues. CDR1 and CDR2 (germline): MNHNS, SASEGT. CDR3: CASSSRGSYNEELF. The CDR3 DNA is TGTGCCAGCAGTTCCCGAGGCTCCTACAATGAGGAGTTGTTC.

The chain joins TRBV11-2 to TRBJ1-5, with 7 bases fitting TRBD1. Germline CDR1 reads SGHAT; CDR2 reads FQNNGV. The length of the CDR3 is 13 residues. The CDR3 coding sequence is TGTGATAGCAGCTTAGGGACAGATCAGCCCCAGCATTTT. Encoded protein: CDSSLGTDQPQHF.

The CDR3 bases are TGTGCCAGCAGATTGAACGGGGACTGCCAAGAGATTCAGTACTTC. This codes for CASRLNGDCQEIQYF. J is TRBJ2-5 and V is TRBV5-4; possibly TRBD2 for D (6 bases). The germline CDR1 and CDR2 sequences are SGHNT and YYREEE (reference sequence). The CDR3 extends over 15 amino acids. The V gene lost 5 bases and the J gene lost 11 bases, with 25 bases spanning the gap.

In the case of this clonotype: Compared with germline, one end of the junction differs, possibly owing to a read error. The chain is built from TRBV29-1 and TRBJ2-7, with 7 bases aligning to TRBD1. In germline, CDR1 is SQVTM, CDR2 ANQGSEA. CDR3 length: 15 amino acids. The CDR3 loop reads CSVEEMTGPGGRRYF. In DNA form, the CDR3 reads TGCAGCGTAGAAGAAATGACAGGGCCCGGTGGACGACGGTACTTC.

As for this clonotype: Because it lacks the conserved phenylalanine or tryptophan at the end, this CDR3 is likely a read error. The chain's CDR3 is CASSFPVLNQPQHY. The CDR3 coding sequence is TGCGCCAGCAGTTTCCCTGTTCTAAATCAGCCCCAGCATTAT. The chain links TRBV6-2 or TRBV6-3 to TRBJ1-5, with no clear D. The CDR3 covers 14 residues. The germline gives CDR1 MNHEY, CDR2 SVGEGT.

This clonotype was counted a few times. This may arise from a read error, as a much more abundant clone is one base away. The V gene is TRBV5-1, the J gene TRBJ1-2; D gene ambiguous. The CDR3 is 14 amino acids. The germline CDR1 and CDR2 sequences are SGHRS and YFSETQ. Trimming took 0 bases from V and 8 from J, leaving 14 bases between them. The CDR3 DNA reads TGCGCCAGCAGCTTGGATAGGGTGGGCGACGGCTACACCTTC. Translation gives CASSLDRVGDGYTF.

For this clonotype: The germline gene is not matched at one end of the junction; a read error may be the cause. The chain joins TRBV20-1 to TRBJ1-1; D is perhaps TRBD1 (6 bases). The germline CDR1 and CDR2 sequences are DFQATT and SNEGSKA (reference sequence). This CDR3 has 11 residues. The CDR3 loop reads CGASGQPKAIF. CDR3 in DNA: TGCGGTGCTTCTGGACAGCCCAAAGCTATCTTT.

As regards this clonotype: The junction differs from germline at one of its ends, possibly a read error. V and J are TRBV6-1 and TRBJ2-1; 12 nucleotides line up with TRBD2. From germline, CDR1 is MNHNS and CDR2 SASEGT. This CDR3 has 18 amino acids. The CDR3 DNA follows: TGTGCCAGCAGTGAAGCCAAGTTCCGACTAGCGGGGGACAATGAGCAATTCTTC. Translation gives CASSEAKFRLAGDNEQFF.

Remarks on this clonotype: A read error may account for a junction end that differs from germline. The V and J genes are TRBV4-2 and TRBJ2-3; 7 nucleotides align to TRBD2. The germline V gene has CDR1 LGHNA and CDR2 YNFKEQ. This CDR3 is built from 15 residues. CDR3 residues: CASSPKAGLADMQYF. In DNA form, the CDR3 reads TGTGCCAGCAGCCCTAAAGCGGGACTTGCAGATATGCAGTATTTT.